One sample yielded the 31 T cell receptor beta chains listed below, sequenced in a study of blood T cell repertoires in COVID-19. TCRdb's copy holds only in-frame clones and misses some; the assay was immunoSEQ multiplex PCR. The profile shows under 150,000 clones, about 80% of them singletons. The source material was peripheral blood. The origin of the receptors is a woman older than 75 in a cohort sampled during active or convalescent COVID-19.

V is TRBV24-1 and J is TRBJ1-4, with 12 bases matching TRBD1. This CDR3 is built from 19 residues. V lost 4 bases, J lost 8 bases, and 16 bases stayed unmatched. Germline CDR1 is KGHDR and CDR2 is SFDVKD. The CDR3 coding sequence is TGTGCCACCAGTGACCCCCGAACTACCGGGACAGGGGGCAGGGAAAAACTGTTTTTT. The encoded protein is CATSDPRTTGTGGREKLFF.

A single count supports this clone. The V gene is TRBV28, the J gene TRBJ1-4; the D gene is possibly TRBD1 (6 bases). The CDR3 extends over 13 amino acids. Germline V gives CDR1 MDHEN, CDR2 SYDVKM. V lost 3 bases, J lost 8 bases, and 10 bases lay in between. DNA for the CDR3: TGTGCCAGCAGTTTTGGGGGCCGGGAAAAACTGTTTTTT. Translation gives CASSFGGREKLFF. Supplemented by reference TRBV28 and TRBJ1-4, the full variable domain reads DVKVTQSSRYLVKRTGEKVFLECVQDMDHENMFWYRQDPGLGLRLIYFSYDVKMKEKGDIPEGYSVSREKKERFSLILESASTNQTSMYLCASSFGGREKLFFGSGTQLSVL.

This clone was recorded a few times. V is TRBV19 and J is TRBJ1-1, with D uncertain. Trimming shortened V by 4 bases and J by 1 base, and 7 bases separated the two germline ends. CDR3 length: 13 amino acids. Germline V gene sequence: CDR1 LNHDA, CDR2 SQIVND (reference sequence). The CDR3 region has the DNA TGTGCCAGTAGTAGTCTCAGGAACACTGAAGCTTTCTTT. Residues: CASSSLRNTEAFF.

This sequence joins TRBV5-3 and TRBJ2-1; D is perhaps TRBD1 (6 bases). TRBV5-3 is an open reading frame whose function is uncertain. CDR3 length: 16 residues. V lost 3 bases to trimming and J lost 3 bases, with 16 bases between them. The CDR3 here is CARSSTGKQVYNEQFF. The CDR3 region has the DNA TGTGCCAGAAGCTCGACAGGTAAACAGGTCTACAATGAGCAGTTCTTC.

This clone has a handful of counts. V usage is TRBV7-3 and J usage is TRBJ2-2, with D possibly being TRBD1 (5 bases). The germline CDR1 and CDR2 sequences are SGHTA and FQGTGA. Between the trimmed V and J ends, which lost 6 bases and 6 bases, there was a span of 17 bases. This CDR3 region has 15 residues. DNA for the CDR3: TGTGCCAGCAGAGAAAGGGCAGGGTTAGCCGGGGAGCTGTTTTTT. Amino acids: CASRERAGLAGELFF.

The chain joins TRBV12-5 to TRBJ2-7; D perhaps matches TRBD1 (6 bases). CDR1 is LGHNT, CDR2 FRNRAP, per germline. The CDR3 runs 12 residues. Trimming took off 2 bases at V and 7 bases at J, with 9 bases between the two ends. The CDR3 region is CASGLRGGEQYF. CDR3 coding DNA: TGTGCTAGTGGTTTGAGAGGGGGAGAGCAGTACTTC. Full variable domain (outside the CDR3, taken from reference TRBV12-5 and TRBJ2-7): DARVTQTPRHKVTEMGQEVTMRCQPILGHNTVFWYRQTMMQGLELLAYFRNRAPLDDSGMPKDRFSAEMPDATLATLKIQPSEPRDSAVYFCASGLRGGEQYFGPGTRLTVT.

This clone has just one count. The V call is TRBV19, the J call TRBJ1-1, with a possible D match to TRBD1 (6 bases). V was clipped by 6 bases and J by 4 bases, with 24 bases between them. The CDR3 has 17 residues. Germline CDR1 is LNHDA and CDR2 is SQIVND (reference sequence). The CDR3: CASRGTSLSLGGTEAFF. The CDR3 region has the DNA TGTGCCAGTAGAGGGACATCTCTTTCTTTGGGTGGCACTGAAGCTTTCTTT.

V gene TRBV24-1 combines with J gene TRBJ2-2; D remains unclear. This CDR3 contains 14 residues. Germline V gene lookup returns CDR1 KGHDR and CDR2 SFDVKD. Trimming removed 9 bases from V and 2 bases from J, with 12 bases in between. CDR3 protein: CATGSPGNTGELFF. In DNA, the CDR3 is TGTGCCACCGGAAGCCCAGGCAACACCGGGGAGCTGTTTTTT.

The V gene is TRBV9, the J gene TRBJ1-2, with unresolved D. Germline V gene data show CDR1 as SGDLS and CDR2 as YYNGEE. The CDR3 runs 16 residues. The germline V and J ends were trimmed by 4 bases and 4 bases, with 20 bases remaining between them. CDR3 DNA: TGTGCCAGCAGCACCCAGTTGTACGGGTTGGGCTATGGCTACACCTTC. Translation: CASSTQLYGLGYGYTF.

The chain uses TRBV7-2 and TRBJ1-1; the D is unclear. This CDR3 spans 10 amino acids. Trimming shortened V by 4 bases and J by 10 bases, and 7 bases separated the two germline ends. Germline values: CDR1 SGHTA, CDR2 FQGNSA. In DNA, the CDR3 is TGTGCCAGCAGCTCCGCGGGAGCTTTCTTT. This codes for CASSSAGAFF.

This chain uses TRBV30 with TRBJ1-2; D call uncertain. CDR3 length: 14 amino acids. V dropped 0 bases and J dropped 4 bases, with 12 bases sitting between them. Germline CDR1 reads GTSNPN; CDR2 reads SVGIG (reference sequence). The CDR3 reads CAWSVPNGLYGYTF. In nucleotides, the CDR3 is TGTGCCTGGAGTGTACCGAACGGACTCTATGGCTACACCTTC.

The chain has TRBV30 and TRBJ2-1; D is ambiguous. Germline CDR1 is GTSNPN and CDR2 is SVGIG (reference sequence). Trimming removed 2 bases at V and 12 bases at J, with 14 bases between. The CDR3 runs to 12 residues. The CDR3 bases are TGTGCCTGGAGTACCACTACTCGGTTGCAGTTCTTC. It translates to CAWSTTTRLQFF.

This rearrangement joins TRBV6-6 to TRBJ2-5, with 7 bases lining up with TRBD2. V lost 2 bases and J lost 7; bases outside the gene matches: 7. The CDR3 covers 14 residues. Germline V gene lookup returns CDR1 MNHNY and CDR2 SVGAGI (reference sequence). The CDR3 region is CASSYDGGRRTQYF. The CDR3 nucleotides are TGTGCCAGCAGTTACGACGGGGGGAGGAGGACCCAGTACTTC.

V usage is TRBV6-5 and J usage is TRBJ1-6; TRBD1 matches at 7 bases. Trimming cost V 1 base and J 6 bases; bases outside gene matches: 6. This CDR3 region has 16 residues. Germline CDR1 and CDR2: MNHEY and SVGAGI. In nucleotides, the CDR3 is TGTGCCAGCAGTTACTTGACCGGGACAGTTAATTCACCCCTCCACTTT. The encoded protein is CASSYLTGTVNSPLHF.

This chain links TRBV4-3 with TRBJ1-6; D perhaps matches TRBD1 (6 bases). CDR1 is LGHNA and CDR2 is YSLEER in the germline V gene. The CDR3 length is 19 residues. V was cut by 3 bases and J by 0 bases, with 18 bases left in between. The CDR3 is CASSHETGHPSSYNSPLHF. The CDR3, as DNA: TGCGCCAGCAGCCATGAAACAGGGCATCCGAGCTCCTATAATTCACCCCTCCACTTT.

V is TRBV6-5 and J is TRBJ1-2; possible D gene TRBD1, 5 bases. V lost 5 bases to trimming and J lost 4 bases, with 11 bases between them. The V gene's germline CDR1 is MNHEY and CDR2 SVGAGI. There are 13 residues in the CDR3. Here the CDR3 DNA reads TGTGCCAGCAGTCCCACAGGAATCTATGGCTACACCTTC. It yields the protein CASSPTGIYGYTF.

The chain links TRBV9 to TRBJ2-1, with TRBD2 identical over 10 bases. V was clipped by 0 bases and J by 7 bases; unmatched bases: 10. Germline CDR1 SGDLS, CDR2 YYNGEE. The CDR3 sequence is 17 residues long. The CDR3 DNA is TGTGCCAGCAGCGTAGTAGGAGCGGGGGGGCATTATAATGAGCAGTTCTTC. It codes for CASSVVGAGGHYNEQFF.

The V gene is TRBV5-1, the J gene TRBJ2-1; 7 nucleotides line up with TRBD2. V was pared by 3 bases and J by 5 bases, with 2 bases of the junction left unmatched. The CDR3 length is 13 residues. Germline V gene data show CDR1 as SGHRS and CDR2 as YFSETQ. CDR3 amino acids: CASSSGLHNEQFF. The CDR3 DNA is TGCGCCAGCAGCTCGGGACTACACAATGAGCAGTTCTTC.

The DNA for the CDR3 is TGTGCCAGCAGCCACAGGGGAGCGGGGGGGCTGGAGACCCAGTACTTC. Protein sequence: CASSHRGAGGLETQYF. The rearrangement links TRBV7-2 to TRBJ2-5; 10 nucleotides match TRBD2. This CDR3 spans 16 amino acids. V shed 5 bases, J shed 5 bases, and the junction held 11 bases outside the gene matches. Germline V gene sequence: CDR1 SGHTA, CDR2 FQGNSA.

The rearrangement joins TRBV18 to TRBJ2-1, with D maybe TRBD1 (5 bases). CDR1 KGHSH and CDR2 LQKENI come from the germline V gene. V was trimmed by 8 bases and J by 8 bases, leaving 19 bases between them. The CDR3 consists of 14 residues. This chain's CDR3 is CASKRQGIMDEQFF. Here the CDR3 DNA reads TGTGCCAGCAAACGGCAGGGAATAATGGATGAGCAGTTCTTC.

The CDR3 DNA reads as TGTGCCAGCAGCTTGTCCCTATTCCACGAGCAGTACGTC. It translates to CASSLSLFHEQYV. The chain joins TRBV5-5 to TRBJ2-7; D is unclear. V was pared by 1 base and J by 5 bases, with 10 bases between. Germline V gives CDR1 SGHKS, CDR2 YYEKEE (reference sequence). This CDR3 has 13 residues.

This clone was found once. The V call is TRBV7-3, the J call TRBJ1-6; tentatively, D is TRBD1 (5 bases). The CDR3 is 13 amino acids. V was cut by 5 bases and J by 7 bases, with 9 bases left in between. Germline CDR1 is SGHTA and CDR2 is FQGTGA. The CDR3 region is CASSPSGNSPLHF. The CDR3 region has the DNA TGTGCCAGCAGCCCCTCAGGGAATTCACCCCTCCACTTT.

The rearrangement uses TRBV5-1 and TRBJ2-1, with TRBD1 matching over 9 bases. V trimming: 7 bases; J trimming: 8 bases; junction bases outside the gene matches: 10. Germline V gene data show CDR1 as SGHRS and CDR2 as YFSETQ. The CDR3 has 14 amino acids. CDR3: CASGITGGFDEQFF. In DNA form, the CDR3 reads TGCGCCAGCGGAATTACAGGGGGCTTCGATGAGCAGTTCTTC.

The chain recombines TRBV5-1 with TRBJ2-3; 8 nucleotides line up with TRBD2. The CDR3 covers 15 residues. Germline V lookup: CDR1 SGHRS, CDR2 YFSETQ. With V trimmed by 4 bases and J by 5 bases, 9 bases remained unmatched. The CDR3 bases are TGCGCCAGCAGCGTGACGGGACTAGTCTTAGATACGCAGTATTTT. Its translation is CASSVTGLVLDTQYF.

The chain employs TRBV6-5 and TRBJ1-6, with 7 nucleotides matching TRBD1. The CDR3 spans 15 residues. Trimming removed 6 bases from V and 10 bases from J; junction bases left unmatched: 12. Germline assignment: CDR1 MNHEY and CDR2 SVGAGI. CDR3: CASRRDSVGISPLHF. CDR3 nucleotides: TGTGCCAGCAGAAGGGACAGCGTGGGTATATCACCCCTCCACTTT.

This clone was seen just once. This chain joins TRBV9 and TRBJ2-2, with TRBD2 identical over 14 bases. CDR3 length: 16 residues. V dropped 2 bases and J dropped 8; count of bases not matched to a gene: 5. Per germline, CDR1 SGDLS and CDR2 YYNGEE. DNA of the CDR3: TGTGCCAGCAGCGTGGGACTAGCGGGGGCCGTGGGGGAGCTGTTTTTT. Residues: CASSVGLAGAVGELFF.

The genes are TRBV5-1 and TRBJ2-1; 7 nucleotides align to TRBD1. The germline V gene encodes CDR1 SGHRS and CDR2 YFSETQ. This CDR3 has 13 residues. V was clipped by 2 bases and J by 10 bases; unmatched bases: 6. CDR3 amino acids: CASSLGQVVEQFF. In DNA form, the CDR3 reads TGCGCCAGCAGCTTAGGACAGGTGGTAGAGCAGTTCTTC.

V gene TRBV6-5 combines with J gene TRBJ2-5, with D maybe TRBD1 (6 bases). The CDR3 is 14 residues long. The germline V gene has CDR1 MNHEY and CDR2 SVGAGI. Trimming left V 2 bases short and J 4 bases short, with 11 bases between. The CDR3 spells CASSYDTGPETQYF. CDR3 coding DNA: TGTGCCAGCAGTTACGACACAGGGCCAGAGACCCAGTACTTC.

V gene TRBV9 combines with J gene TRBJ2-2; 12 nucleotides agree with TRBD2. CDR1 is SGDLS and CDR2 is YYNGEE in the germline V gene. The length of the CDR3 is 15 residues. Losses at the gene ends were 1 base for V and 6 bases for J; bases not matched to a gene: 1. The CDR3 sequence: CASSVRTSGAGELFF. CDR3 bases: TGTGCCAGCAGCGTACGGACTAGCGGGGCCGGGGAGCTGTTTTTT.

The CDR3 sequence: CSVEVRGGGNEQFF. As DNA, the CDR3 is TGCAGCGTTGAAGTGCGGGGGGGCGGTAATGAGCAGTTCTTC. This chain uses TRBV29-1 with TRBJ2-1, with 9 positions matching TRBD2. This CDR3 has 14 residues. Germline values: CDR1 SQVTM, CDR2 ANQGSEA. V shed 1 base and J 7 bases; nucleotides not matched to a gene: 5.

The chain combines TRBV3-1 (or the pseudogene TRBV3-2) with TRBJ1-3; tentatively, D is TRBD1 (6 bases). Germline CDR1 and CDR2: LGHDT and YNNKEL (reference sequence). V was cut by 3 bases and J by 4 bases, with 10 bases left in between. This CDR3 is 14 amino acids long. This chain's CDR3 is CASSQGAIGNTIYF. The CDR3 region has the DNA TGTGCCAGCAGCCAGGGGGCCATCGGAAACACCATATATTTT.